What follows are 20 T cell receptor beta chains derived from one specimen sequenced in a study of T cell responses to AZD1222 COVID-19 vaccine (dated by TCRdb to the early 2020s). This specimen's time point label, per the study, means: baseline before first vaccination. Library preparation was by the immunoSEQ multiplex PCR assay. TCRdb took this table from immuneACCESS and kept in-frame rearrangements with V and J called. Such tables lack part of the clones; where checked against another copy, unresolved V genes explain under half of the gap, and the rest is unexplained. The sample data list roughly 65,000 clones, and 88% of these were observed just once. Clones ranked in the top ten supply less than 9.5% of the sample. Here the sequenced sample was peripheral blood, taken on day 0 of AZD1222 vaccination. All receptors come from an adult in good health.

The chain couples TRBV6-5 to TRBJ1-1, with D uncertain. Per germline, CDR1 MNHEY and CDR2 SVGAGI. This CDR3 spans 12 amino acids. Trimming stripped 4 bases from V and 11 bases from J, with 14 bases between. CDR3 protein: CASSSGPVGAFF. The CDR3 nucleotides are TGTGCCAGCAGTTCCGGGCCCGTTGGGGCTTTCTTT.

This clone was recorded a few times. The chain couples TRBV18 to TRBJ1-1, with D maybe TRBD1 (6 bases). CDR1 and CDR2 (germline): KGHSH, LQKENI. The length of the CDR3 is 13 residues. V was trimmed by 3 bases and J by 11 bases, leaving 16 bases between them. CDR3 region: CASSPGQLSGAFF. The CDR3 DNA is TGTGCCAGCTCACCCGGACAGTTAAGTGGGGCTTTCTTT.

This clone occurred a few times. The chain is built from TRBV6-4 and TRBJ2-1; 7 bases match TRBD1. The CDR3 spans 15 residues. Germline CDR1 is MRHNA and CDR2 is SNTAGT. Trimming took 3 bases from V and 4 from J; bases not matched to a gene: 6. The CDR3 bases are TGTGCCAGCAGTGAATTCCAGGGGGAATACAATGAGCAGTTCTTC. This sequence encodes CASSEFQGEYNEQFF.

This clone was observed once. The V gene is TRBV6-2 or TRBV6-3, the J gene TRBJ1-5; tentatively, D is TRBD1 (6 bases). Trimming removed 4 bases from V and 4 bases from J, with 8 bases in between. CDR1 is MNHEY and CDR2 is SVGEGT in the germline V gene. The CDR3 contains 13 residues. CDR3 sequence reads: CASSWDINQPQHF. Here the CDR3 DNA reads TGTGCCAGCAGTTGGGACATAAATCAGCCCCAGCATTTT.

This clone was counted only a few times. The V and J genes are TRBV7-9 and TRBJ1-1; D unclear. The CDR3 runs to 14 residues. The germline V and J ends were trimmed by 2 bases and 5 bases, with 12 bases remaining between them. Germline CDR1 SEHNR, CDR2 FQNEAQ (reference sequence). CDR3 DNA: TGTGCCAGCAGCTTAAGGCTAGAAGTTACTGAAGCTTTCTTT. Translating it yields CASSLRLEVTEAFF. The variable domain in full, completed from reference TRBV7-9 and TRBJ1-1, reads DTGVSQNPRHKITKRGQNVTFRCDPISEHNRLYWYRQTLGQGPEFLTYFQNEAQLEKSRLLSDRFSAERPKGSFSTLEIQRTEQGDSAMYLCASSLRLEVTEAFFGQGTRLTVV.

The J gene is TRBJ2-1, the V gene TRBV19; 7 nucleotides match TRBD1. Germline-derived CDR1 and CDR2 are LNHDA and SQIVND (reference sequence). With 4 bases clipped from V and 4 bases from J, the junction kept 16 bases outside the gene matches. The CDR3 extends over 18 amino acids. CDR3 DNA: TGTGCCAGTAGTACTACCCTTTTACAGGGGCTAAGATACAATGAGCAGTTCTTC. Amino acid sequence: CASSTTLLQGLRYNEQFF.

This rearrangement joins TRBV30 to TRBJ1-2; 11 bases match TRBD1. Looked up from germline, CDR1 is GTSNPN and CDR2 is SVGIG (reference sequence). J gave up 8 bases and V 3 bases, and 8 bases lay outside the gene matches. The CDR3 runs to 14 residues. Here the CDR3 reads CAWRDRGLARGYTF. CDR3 sequence (DNA): TGTGCCTGGAGGGACAGGGGGCTTGCTAGAGGCTACACCTTC.

The V call is TRBV10-3, the J call TRBJ2-1, with no clear D. CDR3 length: 12 residues. The germline V gene has CDR1 ENHRY and CDR2 SYGVKD. Between the trimmed V and J ends, which lost 0 bases and 13 bases, there was a span of 10 bases. In nucleotides, the CDR3 is TGTGCCATCAGTGAGTCTGGGGTTTCCCAGTTCTTC. It specifies CAISESGVSQFF.

This sequence joins TRBV12-3 or TRBV12-4 and TRBJ1-1; no definite D call. The V and J ends lost 7 bases and 0 bases respectively, with 9 bases between them. This CDR3 comprises 13 residues. The CDR3 spells CASKDGLNTEAFF. CDR3 DNA sequence: TGTGCCAGCAAGGACGGATTGAACACTGAAGCTTTCTTT.

The table lists this clone with a few counts. Distinct nucleotide sequences in the sample also encode this CDR3. This chain uses TRBV15 with TRBJ1-3; D is possibly TRBD1 (5 bases). Trimming removed 0 bases at V and 2 bases at J, with 8 bases between. The CDR3 runs 15 residues. CDR1 is LNHNV, CDR2 YYDKDF, per germline (reference sequence). CDR3 coding DNA: TGTGCCACCAGCAGAGATGCGGGGCCTGGAAACACCATATATTTT. Its translation: CATSRDAGPGNTIYF. The full variable domain, its missing parts supplied by reference TRBV15 and TRBJ1-3, is DAMVIQNPRYQVTQFGKPVTLSCSQTLNHNVMYWYQQKSSQAPKLLFHYYDKDFNNEADTPDNFQSRRPNTSFCFLDIRSPGLGDTAMYLCATSRDAGPGNTIYFGEGSWLTVV.

The genes are TRBV18 and TRBJ1-2, with D unclear. The CDR3 has 13 residues. V was cut by 3 bases and J by 1 base, with 6 bases left in between. Germline CDR1 and CDR2: KGHSH and LQKENI. Here the CDR3 reads CASSPTDNYGYTF. In DNA form, the CDR3 reads TGTGCCAGCTCACCGACCGATAACTATGGCTACACCTTC. Supplemented by reference TRBV18 and TRBJ1-2, the full variable domain reads NAGVMQNPRHLVRRRGQEARLRCSPMKGHSHVYWYRQLPEEGLKFMVYLQKENIIDESGMPKERFSAEFPKEGPSILRIQQVVRGDSAAYFCASSPTDNYGYTFGSGTRLTVV.

The V gene is TRBV11-2, the J gene TRBJ2-7; TRBD1 matches at 9 bases. CDR1 is SGHAT and CDR2 is FQNNGV in the germline V gene. The length of the CDR3 is 17 residues. V shed 4 bases, J shed 4 bases, and the junction held 14 bases outside the gene matches. The CDR3 loop reads CASSSQGAGTGLYEQYF. CDR3 in DNA: TGTGCCAGCAGCTCGCAAGGGGCCGGGACAGGGCTGTACGAGCAGTACTTC.

The V call is TRBV10-2, the J call TRBJ2-1; 11 bases are shared with TRBD2. The CDR3 totals 15 residues. Per the germline V gene, CDR1 is WSHSY and CDR2 is SAAADI. Trimming cost V 4 bases and J 6 bases; bases outside gene matches: 5. CDR3 sequence (DNA): TGCGCCAGCAGTGCTAGACTAGCGGGAACCAATGAGCAGTTCTTC. Its translation is CASSARLAGTNEQFF.

V is TRBV2 and J is TRBJ1-1, with D perhaps matching TRBD1 (6 bases). Germline CDR1 SNHLY, CDR2 FYNNEI. This CDR3 is 13 amino acids long. Between the trimmed V and J ends, which lost 8 bases and 4 bases, there was a span of 14 bases. This CDR3 is CASRRGWGTEAFF. The CDR3 DNA reads TGTGCCAGCCGCAGGGGATGGGGCACTGAAGCTTTCTTT.

The chain recombines TRBV14 with TRBJ2-3; D gene ambiguous. V lost 4 bases and J lost 4, with 21 bases in between. Per germline, CDR1 SGHDN and CDR2 FVKESK. There are 17 residues in the CDR3. CDR3 protein: CASSPLESSPGADTQYF. CDR3 nucleotide sequence: TGTGCCAGCAGCCCGCTCGAGAGTTCTCCGGGCGCAGATACGCAGTATTTT.

The V call is TRBV2, the J call TRBJ1-3; D call uncertain. The length of the CDR3 is 16 residues. V lost 6 bases to trimming and J lost 4 bases, with 19 bases between them. The germline V gene encodes CDR1 SNHLY and CDR2 FYNNEI. CDR3 bases: TGTGCCAGCAGCCGCGGCAGAACAAATCAGGGAAACACCATATATTTT. It encodes CASSRGRTNQGNTIYF.

The chain employs TRBV10-3 and TRBJ1-5; 8 bases match TRBD1. The CDR3 runs 12 residues. V gave up 8 bases and J gave up 5 bases; unmatched junction bases: 2. Germline V gene sequence: CDR1 ENHRY, CDR2 SYGVKD. This CDR3 is CAIGQGDQPQHF. CDR3 coding DNA: TGTGCCATCGGACAGGGCGATCAGCCCCAGCATTTT.

This clone appeared a few times. This rearrangement joins TRBV15 to TRBJ1-5; no definite D call. CDR3 length equals 14 residues. CDR1 LNHNV and CDR2 YYDKDF come from the germline V gene (reference sequence). Trimming cost V 1 base and J 7 bases, with 11 bases left between them. For the CDR3, the DNA is TGTGCCACCAGCAGAGGAGGGAACGGGCAGCCCCAGCATTTT. Translating gives CATSRGGNGQPQHF.

The chain couples TRBV5-3 to TRBJ1-1, with 7 bases matching TRBD1. TRBV5-3 is sorted into the ORF group, with uncertain function. The CDR3 spans 16 residues. J was trimmed by 4 bases and V by 3 bases; bases with no gene match: 12. The CDR3 nucleotides read TGTGCCAGAAGCTCGGACAGGTCGAGATTCAGCACTGAAGCTTTCTTT. Its translation is CARSSDRSRFSTEAFF.

The chain uses TRBV4-2 and TRBJ1-4; TRBD1 agrees at 8 bases. The J segment lost 8 bases and the V segment lost 4 bases, leaving 0 bases of the junction unmatched. There are 12 residues in the CDR3. CDR1 and CDR2 (germline): LGHNA, YNFKEQ. CDR3 sequence: CASSRTGEKLFF. The DNA for the CDR3 is TGTGCCAGCAGCCGGACAGGGGAAAAACTGTTTTTT.